The 2 T cell receptor beta chains below all came from one sample that was sequenced in a study of PD-1 blockade in classical Hodgkin lymphoma. The data were produced by immunoSEQ multiplex PCR, yet TCRdb's version contains in-frame clones alone and is incomplete. The sample contains approximately 50,000 clones, roughly 73% of which appear only once. Every patient was affected by relapse after autologous stem cell transplantation, while exposure to brentuximab vedotin was not uniform. Sequencing used peripheral blood mononuclear cells (PBMCs), obtained before the second cycle of nivolumab. The receptors were sampled from a human donor with classical Hodgkin lymphoma.

The chain combines TRBV19 with TRBJ2-7; the match to TRBD1 covers 7 bases. Germline V lookup: CDR1 LNHDA, CDR2 SQIVND (reference sequence). CDR3 length: 16 amino acids. With 3 bases clipped from V and 0 bases from J, the junction kept 8 bases outside the gene matches. This chain's CDR3 is CASSMRRTGLSYEQYF. The CDR3 nucleotides read TGTGCCAGTAGTATGCGTCGGACAGGACTCTCCTACGAGCAGTACTTC.

The CDR3 sequence: CASSIGFEKLFF. CDR3 DNA: TGTGCCAGTAGTATCGGGTTCGAAAAACTGTTTTTT. V and J are TRBV19 and TRBJ1-4; D unresolved. Trimming left V 3 bases short and J 8 bases short, with 7 bases between. CDR1 LNHDA and CDR2 SQIVND come from the germline V gene (reference sequence). The CDR3 extends over 12 amino acids.